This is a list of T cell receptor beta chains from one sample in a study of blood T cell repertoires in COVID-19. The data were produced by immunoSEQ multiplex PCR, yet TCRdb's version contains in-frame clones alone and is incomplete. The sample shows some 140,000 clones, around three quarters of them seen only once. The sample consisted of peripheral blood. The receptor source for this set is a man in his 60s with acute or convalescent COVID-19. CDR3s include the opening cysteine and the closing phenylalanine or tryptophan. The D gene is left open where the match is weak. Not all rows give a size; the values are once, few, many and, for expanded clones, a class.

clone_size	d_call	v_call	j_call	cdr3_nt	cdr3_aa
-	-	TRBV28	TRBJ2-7	TGTGCCAGCAGTTTAAGCCTGAGCTCCTACGAGCAGTACTTC	CASSLSLSSYEQYF
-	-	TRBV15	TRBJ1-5	TGTGCCACCAGCAGACAACAGGGTAACAATCAGCCCCAGCATTTT	CATSRQQGNNQPQHF
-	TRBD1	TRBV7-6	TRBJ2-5	TGTGCCAGCAGCCTCGACAGGGGTTGGGAGACCCAGTACTTC	CASSLDRGWETQYF
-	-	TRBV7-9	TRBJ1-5	TGTGCCAGCAGCTCCCTCGATCAGCCCCAGCATTTT	CASSSLDQPQHF
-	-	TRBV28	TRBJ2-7	TGTGCCAGCAGTTTTAACTCTCCCTACGAGCAGTACTTC	CASSFNSPYEQYF
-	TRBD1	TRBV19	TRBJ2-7	TGTGCCAGCAGCCGGGACAGGGGGAATTACGAGCAGTACTTC	CASSRDRGNYEQYF
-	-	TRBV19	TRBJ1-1	TGTGCCAGTAGTCGCGGATTCTTGAACACTGAAGCTTTCTTT	CASSRGFLNTEAFF
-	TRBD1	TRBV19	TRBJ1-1	TGTGCCAGTAGGATACCCACAGGGGTGGAAGCTTTCTTT	CASRIPTGVEAFF
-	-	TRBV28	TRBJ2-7	TGTGCCAGCGGAGGGGCGACCTGGTCGTACGAGCAGTACTTC	CASGGATWSYEQYF
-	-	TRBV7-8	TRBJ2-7	TGTGCCAGCAGTCTTAGACGACAGTCCTACGAGCAGTACTTC	CASSLRRQSYEQYF
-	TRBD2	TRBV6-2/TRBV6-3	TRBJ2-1	TGTGCCAGCAGTTCGGGACTAGCGGGAGTTGGTGAGCAGTTCTTC	CASSSGLAGVGEQFF
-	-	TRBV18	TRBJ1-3	TGTGCCAGCTCACCGGGAGGGAGCTCTGGAAACACCATATATTTT	CASSPGGSSGNTIYF
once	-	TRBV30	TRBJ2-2	TGTGCCTGGAGCCTGGGCCCCCCCGGGGAGCTGTTTTTT	CAWSLGPPGELFF
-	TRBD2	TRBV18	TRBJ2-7	TGTGCCAGCTCACCACTCATGACTAGCGGGAGCTACGAGCAGTACTTC	CASSPLMTSGSYEQYF
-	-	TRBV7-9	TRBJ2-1	TGTGCCAGCAGCTTGGGGGGAGTACACAATGAGCAGTTCTTC	CASSLGGVHNEQFF
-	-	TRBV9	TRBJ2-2	TGTGCCAGCACGAGCACCGGGGAGCTGTTTTTT	CASTSTGELFF
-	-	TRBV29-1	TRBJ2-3	TGCAGCGTTGATAGGGGAACAGATACGCAGTATTTT	CSVDRGTDTQYF
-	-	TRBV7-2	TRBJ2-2	TGTGCCAGCAGCCGGGTCCTAGGGAGCACCGGGGAGCTGTTTTTT	CASSRVLGSTGELFF
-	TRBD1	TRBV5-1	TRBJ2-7	TGCGCCAGCAGCTTGGCCGGGACAGGGCGGTACGAGCAGTACTTC	CASSLAGTGRYEQYF
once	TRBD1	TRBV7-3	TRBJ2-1	TGTGCCAGCAGCACCGGACAGGGGTTGTACAATGAGCAGTTCTTC	CASSTGQGLYNEQFF
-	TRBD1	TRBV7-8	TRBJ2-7	TGTGCCAGCAGCCCCGGACAGGACTACGAGCAGTACTTC	CASSPGQDYEQYF
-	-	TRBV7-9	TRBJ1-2	TGTGCCAGCAGCTTAGCAGGGGGCTATGGCTACACCTTC	CASSLAGGYGYTF
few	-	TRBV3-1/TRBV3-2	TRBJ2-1	TGTGCCAGCAGCCAAGATCTGGCGGGGCGAGATGAGCAGTTCTTC	CASSQDLAGRDEQFF
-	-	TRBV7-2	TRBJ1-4	TGTGCCAGCAGCTTAGCGGGGGCAGCGACTAATGAAAAACTGTTTTTT	CASSLAGAATNEKLFF
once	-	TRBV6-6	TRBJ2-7	TGTGCCAGCAGAAAATTGGGAGGCGAGCAGTACTTC	CASRKLGGEQYF
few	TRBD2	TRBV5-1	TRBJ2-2	TGCGCCAGCAGCCCGGGGGGAAGCACGAACACCGGGGAGCTGTTTTTT	CASSPGGSTNTGELFF